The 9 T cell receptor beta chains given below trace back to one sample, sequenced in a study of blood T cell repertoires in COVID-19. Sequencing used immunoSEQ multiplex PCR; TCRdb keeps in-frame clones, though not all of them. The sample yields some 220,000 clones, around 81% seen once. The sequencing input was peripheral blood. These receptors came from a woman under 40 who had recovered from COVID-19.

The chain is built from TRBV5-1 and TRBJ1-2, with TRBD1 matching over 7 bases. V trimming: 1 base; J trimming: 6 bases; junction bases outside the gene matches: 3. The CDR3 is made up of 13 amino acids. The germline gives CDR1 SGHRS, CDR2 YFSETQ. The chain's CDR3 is CASSLQGVDGYTF. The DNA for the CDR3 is TGCGCCAGCAGCTTGCAGGGGGTGGATGGCTACACCTTC.

The CDR3 is CASADVQFSRYPSYNEQFF. The DNA of the CDR3 is TGTGCCAGCGCCGACGTCCAGTTTAGCCGGTATCCATCCTACAATGAGCAGTTCTTC. The chain combines TRBV27 with TRBJ2-1; D is uncertain. CDR3 size: 19 residues. Trimming took 8 bases from V and 1 from J, leaving 27 bases between them. Per the germline V gene, CDR1 is MNHEY and CDR2 is SMNVEV (reference sequence).

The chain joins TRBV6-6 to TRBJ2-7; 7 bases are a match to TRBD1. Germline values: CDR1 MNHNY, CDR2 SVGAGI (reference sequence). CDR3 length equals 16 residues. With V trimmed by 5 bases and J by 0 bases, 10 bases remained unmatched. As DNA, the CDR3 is TGTGCCAGCAGTCACCGACAGGGAAGAGGCTCCTACGAGCAGTACTTC. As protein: CASSHRQGRGSYEQYF.

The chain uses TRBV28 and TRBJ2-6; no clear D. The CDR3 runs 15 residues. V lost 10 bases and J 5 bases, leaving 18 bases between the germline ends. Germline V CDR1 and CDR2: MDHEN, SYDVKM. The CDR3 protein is CATAKNPQRANVLTF. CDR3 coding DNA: TGTGCCACCGCTAAGAACCCCCAACGGGCCAACGTCCTGACTTTC.

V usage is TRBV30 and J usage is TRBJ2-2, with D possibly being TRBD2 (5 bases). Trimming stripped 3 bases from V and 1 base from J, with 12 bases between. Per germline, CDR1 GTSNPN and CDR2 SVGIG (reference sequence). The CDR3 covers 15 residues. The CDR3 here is CAWRRVARNTGELFF. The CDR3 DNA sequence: TGTGCCTGGAGGAGGGTAGCGAGGAACACCGGGGAGCTGTTTTTT.

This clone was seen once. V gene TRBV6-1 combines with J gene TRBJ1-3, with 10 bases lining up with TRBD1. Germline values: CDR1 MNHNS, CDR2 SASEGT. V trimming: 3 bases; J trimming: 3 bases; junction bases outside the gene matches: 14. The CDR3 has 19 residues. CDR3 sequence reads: CASSDFRQGAVRFGNTIYF. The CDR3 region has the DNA TGTGCCAGCAGTGACTTCAGACAGGGGGCCGTGAGGTTTGGAAACACCATATATTTT.

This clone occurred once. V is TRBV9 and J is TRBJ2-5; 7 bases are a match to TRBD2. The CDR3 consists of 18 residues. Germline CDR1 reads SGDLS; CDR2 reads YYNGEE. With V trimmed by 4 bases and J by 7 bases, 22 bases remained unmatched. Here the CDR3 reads CASSFPGLPSRDPGTQYF. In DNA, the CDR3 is TGTGCCAGCAGCTTTCCGGGACTACCATCACGGGATCCGGGGACCCAGTACTTC.

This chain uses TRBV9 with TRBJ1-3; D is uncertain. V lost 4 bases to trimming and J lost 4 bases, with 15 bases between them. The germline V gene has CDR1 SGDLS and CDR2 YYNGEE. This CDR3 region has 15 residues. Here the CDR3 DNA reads TGTGCCAGCAGCCCCGACCCGGGATCGGGAAACACCATATATTTT. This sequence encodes CASSPDPGSGNTIYF.

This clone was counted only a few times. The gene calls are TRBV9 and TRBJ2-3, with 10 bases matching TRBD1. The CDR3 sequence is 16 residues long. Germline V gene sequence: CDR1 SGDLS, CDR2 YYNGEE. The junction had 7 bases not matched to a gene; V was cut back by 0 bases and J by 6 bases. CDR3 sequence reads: CASSVVDRGPSDTQYF. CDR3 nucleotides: TGTGCCAGCAGCGTAGTAGACAGGGGGCCCAGCGATACGCAGTATTTT.